The 8 T cell receptor beta chains below were found in one sample sequenced in a study of shared clonotypes between healthy human individuals. Produced via immunoSEQ multiplex PCR; TCRdb's table is partial and in-frame only. The table lists around 510,000 clones, roughly 95% of them singletons. The specimen sequenced was naive CD4+ T cells sorted from blood. The subset denotes: CD45RA+ positively selected. All receptors derive from a woman under 40 in good health.

The chain links TRBV4-1 to TRBJ1-5, with no clear D. Germline V gene data show CDR1 as MGHRA and CDR2 as YSYEKL. V shed 2 bases and J shed 5 bases, with 7 bases lying between them. This CDR3 is 13 amino acids long. CDR3 sequence reads: CASSQLGYQPQHF. In nucleotides, the CDR3 is TGCGCCAGCAGCCAATTGGGGTATCAGCCCCAGCATTTT.

This rearrangement joins TRBV4-2 to TRBJ1-5; possible D gene TRBD1, 5 bases. This CDR3 is built from 16 residues. Germline CDR1 reads LGHNA; CDR2 reads YNFKEQ. The V gene lost 0 bases and the J gene lost 7 bases, with 16 bases spanning the gap. In DNA form, the CDR3 reads TGTGCCAGCAGCCAAGATCACGGGGACGGAGGACAGCCCCAGCATTTT. Protein sequence: CASSQDHGDGGQPQHF.

This rearrangement joins TRBV27 to TRBJ1-1, with D hard to call. This CDR3 is built from 14 residues. With 0 bases removed from V and 2 bases from J, the gap between germline ends came to 7 bases. The germline CDR1 and CDR2 sequences are MNHEY and SMNVEV (reference sequence). Written as DNA, the CDR3 is TGTGCCAGCAGTTTATCATGGATTAACACTGAAGCTTTCTTT. This translates into CASSLSWINTEAFF.

This rearrangement joins TRBV7-6 to TRBJ1-1; D unclear. CDR1 SGHVS and CDR2 FNYEAQ come from the germline V gene. This CDR3 is 13 amino acids long. Trimming removed 5 bases from V and 6 bases from J, with 13 bases in between. Written as DNA, the CDR3 is TGTGCCAGCAGCCCAGCCGGGTACCCTGAAGCTTTCTTT. Amino acids: CASSPAGYPEAFF. Filled out from reference TRBV7-6 and TRBJ1-1, the complete variable domain reads GAGVSQSPRYKVTKRGQDVALRCDPISGHVSLYWYRQALGQGPEFLTYFNYEAQQDKSGLPNDRFSAERPEGSISTLTIQRTEQRDSAMYRCASSPAGYPEAFFGQGTRLTVV.

The V gene is TRBV7-2, the J gene TRBJ2-7, with no clear D. V was pared by 5 bases and J by 6 bases, with 11 bases between. The CDR3 extends over 12 amino acids. The germline gives CDR1 SGHTA, CDR2 FQGNSA. CDR3 protein: CASSPPMGEQYF. The CDR3 DNA reads TGTGCCAGCAGCCCCCCAATGGGCGAGCAGTACTTC.

The rearrangement joins TRBV7-3 to TRBJ2-5; 9 positions agree with TRBD2. V lost 0 bases to trimming and J lost 4 bases; unmatched junction nucleotides: 6. The germline V gene encodes CDR1 SGHTA and CDR2 FQGTGA. The CDR3 extends over 16 amino acids. CDR3 coding DNA: TGTGCCAGCAGCTTAACCCATAGCGGGAGTCGAGAGACCCAGTACTTC. It yields the protein CASSLTHSGSRETQYF.

The chain links TRBV10-2 to TRBJ2-4; D is unclear. Deletions cut 5 bases from V and 4 bases from J, with 15 bases between. Germline V gene lookup returns CDR1 WSHSY and CDR2 SAAADI. CDR3 size: 15 residues. The chain's CDR3 is CASSTTAIIKNIQYF. DNA of the CDR3: TGCGCCAGCAGTACCACAGCGATTATAAAAAACATTCAGTACTTC.

This rearrangement joins TRBV28 to TRBJ2-6; D not resolved. The length of the CDR3 is 17 residues. Germline V gene sequence: CDR1 MDHEN, CDR2 SYDVKM. Trimming pared 4 bases from V and 0 bases from J, leaving 13 bases between. CDR3 protein: CASSSGEPPSGANVLTF. The CDR3 bases are TGTGCCAGCAGTTCCGGAGAACCCCCCTCTGGGGCCAACGTCCTGACTTTC. The whole variable domain, filled in from reference TRBV28 and TRBJ2-6, reads DVKVTQSSRYLVKRTGEKVFLECVQDMDHENMFWYRQDPGLGLRLIYFSYDVKMKEKGDIPEGYSVSREKKERFSLILESASTNQTSMYLCASSSGEPPSGANVLTFGAGSRLTVL.